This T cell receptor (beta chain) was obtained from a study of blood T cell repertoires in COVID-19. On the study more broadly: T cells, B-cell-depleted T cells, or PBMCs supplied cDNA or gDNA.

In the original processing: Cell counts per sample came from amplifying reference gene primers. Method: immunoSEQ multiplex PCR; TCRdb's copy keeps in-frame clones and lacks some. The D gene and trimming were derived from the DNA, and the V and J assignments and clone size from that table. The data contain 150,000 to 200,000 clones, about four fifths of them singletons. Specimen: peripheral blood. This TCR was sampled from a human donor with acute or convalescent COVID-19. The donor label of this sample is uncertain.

The CDR3 here is CASSLFGGGASYEQYF. The CDR3 DNA reads TGTGCCAGCAGCTTATTCGGCGGGGGGGCTTCATACGAGCAGTACTTC. This chain links TRBV11-2 with TRBJ2-7; TRBD2 aligns across 9 bases. Germline CDR1 reads SGHAT; CDR2 reads FQNNGV. After removal of 2 bases from V and 4 bases from J, the junction contained 9 bases not matched to a gene. The CDR3 totals 16 residues.